What follows is one TCR beta chain and its context. This clonotype was detected many times. Its antigen is unknown. No base quality information exists; no much larger clone differs at one position. TCRdb records Illumina HiSeq 2500 as the sequencer. To make first-strand cDNA, Superscript III was used along with a set of TRAV- and TRBV-specific primers so that both the TCRalpha and TCRbeta chains were covered. TCRs were amplified with Phusion for around 18 PCR cycles, with a constant-region primer paired with the adapter attached to the V primers. The MessageAmp II aRNA Amplification Kit was used to amplify the isolated mRNA, with in vitro transcription run for more than 15 hours at 37 degrees C. The Dynabeads mRNA DIRECT Purification Kit was used to isolate mRNA for TCR sequencing. A second approximately 24-cycle Phusion PCR added indexed Illumina adapters, and products were purified with AMPure XP beads. From the authors' description of their analysis: Custom Perl scripts pooled TCR sequences encoding the same protein, removed out-of-frame sequences and computed each clonotype's abundance. TCR sequences supported by only a single read were excluded from analysis. Repertoire metrics included Shannon entropy, Gini index, clonality, richness, and frequency of TCRs shared between repertoires. TCRdb itself trimmed the public reads at Q25 with fastp, ran MiXCR and retained productive beta chains. Merged by CDR3 protein, the rows form single entries marked with the most common genes and DNA. TCRdb's processing, not the study's, gives the V and J calls here. Present in this sample are around 64,000 distinct CDR3 sequences, 26% of which were seen just once. The top ten hold less than 8% of the sample.

The record originates from a study of low-dose radiotherapy and immunotherapy resistance in tumors (dated by TCRdb to between 2021 and 2022). For context, the study as a whole: In Cohort 1, 0.5 Gy per fraction was delivered every 2 weeks, and a total PTV dose of 6.5 Gy was prescribed. Patients in Cohort 2 were given 1 Gy per fraction every two weeks, for a total of 13 Gy across 26 weeks. Cyclophosphamide 200 mg/m2 was administered intravenously every two weeks, one day before each radiation and immunotherapy administration. Patients were given nivolumab as a 240 mg flat dose every two weeks and ipilimumab at 1 mg/kg every six weeks, with both drugs delivered intravenously. Trial participants were not randomized into treatment groups. Starting on cycle 1 day 1, patients took 300 mg of aspirin by mouth once a day for four cycles. Eight patients were included in the translational analysis: three from the first dose cohort and the first five from the second dose cohort.

V loses 2 bases of germline sequence and J loses 6 bases, and the interval between the two ends is 13 bases. Counted from cysteine to phenylalanine, this CDR3 has 14 amino acids. Only CDR3 DNA remains: 42 bases, in frame from the first base. The germline V gene gives CDR1 as MDHEN and CDR2 as SYDVKM. What the time point label conveys for this sample: before trial treatment. Donors were enrolled in RACIN, a single-arm phase I dose-escalation trial combining nivolumab, ipilimumab, aspirin, low-dose cyclophosphamide and low-dose radiotherapy. Patients with advanced, TIL-negative solid tumors were considered eligible.

The material sequenced was PBMCs, taken before treatment. The receptor chain draws on TRBV28 and TRBJ1-2; the D segment cannot be called with confidence. This receptor was identified in a male donor with rectosigmoid adenocarcinoma. In nucleotides, the sequence is TGTGCCAGCAGTTTAAGGCAAGGTGGTCATGGCTACACCTTC. Its protein product is CASSLRQGGHGYTF.